A selection of T cell receptor beta chains follows, all from one sample in a study of blood T cells in healthy people across ages. In TCRdb, the 5' RACE reads were re-called with MiXCR into one record per CDR3 protein. The table lists approximately 1.5 million distinct CDR3 sequences, roughly a third of them singletons. The sequenced material came from blood. These receptors came from a woman aged 30 to 39 in good health. Both conserved end residues are part of each CDR3. Fields, in order: CDR3 DNA, CDR3 protein, clone size, V gene, D gene, J gene. D genes are given only for firm matches. Some rows have no size entry. The others give once, few or many, or a class for an expanded clone.

TGTGCCAGCAGCCCTCGAAGGGGGGGCCCAGATGAGCAGTTCTTC	CASSPRRGGPDEQFF	many	TRBV3-1	-	TRBJ2-1
TGTGCCAGCAGCCGGACTCTAATACAAGAGACCCAGTACTTC	CASSRTLIQETQYF	few	TRBV3-1	-	TRBJ2-5
TGTGCCAGCAGCCCAGGGACCCAGCCGGAGAACGAGCAGTACTTC	CASSPGTQPENEQYF	few	TRBV7-9	-	TRBJ2-7
TGTGCCTGGTCGGAGGGCGGGGCCCCCACAGATACGCAGTATTTT	CAWSEGGAPTDTQYF	few	TRBV30	-	TRBJ2-3
TGCAGTGCTAGAGATGACAGGGGGGGCATTGAAGCTTTCTTT	CSARDDRGGIEAFF	-	TRBV20-1	TRBD1	TRBJ1-1
TGTGCCACCAGCAAAACCGGGATTAGCGTATCCTACGAGCAGTACTTC	CATSKTGISVSYEQYF	few	TRBV15	-	TRBJ2-7
TGTGCCAGCTCACAGGGACTAGCGCCAAGAGGGGGGAACATTCAGTACTTC	CASSQGLAPRGGNIQYF	few	TRBV18	TRBD2	TRBJ2-4
TGTGCCAGCAGTCACCGGGGAAAGAGGAGCACTGAAGCTTTCTTT	CASSHRGKRSTEAFF	few	TRBV28	-	TRBJ1-1
TGTGCCAGCAGAGGATCTGGGAGGGATACGCAGTATTTT	CASRGSGRDTQYF	-	TRBV28	-	TRBJ2-3
TGCAGTGCATACAACAGCGGAAACACAGATACGCAGTATTTT	CSAYNSGNTDTQYF	few	TRBV20-1	-	TRBJ2-3
TGTGCCAGCAGCCTAAGCGGGGGGGCATACAATGAGCAGTTCTTC	CASSLSGGAYNEQFF	many	TRBV5-1	TRBD2	TRBJ2-1
TGTGCCAGCAGCTTAGCTGGGTCGGCCGGGACCCAGTACTTC	CASSLAGSAGTQYF	-	TRBV7-6	-	TRBJ2-5
TGCGCCAGCAGCTTGTGGGGGGAGCGAACTGAAGCTTTCTTT	CASSLWGERTEAFF	few	TRBV5-1	-	TRBJ1-1
TGTGCCTGCCAGACTTCGGGACCGATTAACACCGGGGAGCTGTTTTTT	CACQTSGPINTGELFF	-	TRBV30	-	TRBJ2-2
TGTGCCAGCAGCCTAACTAGCTCCTTTACCGGGGAGCTGTTTTTT	CASSLTSSFTGELFF	once	TRBV7-3	-	TRBJ2-2
TGTGCCATCAGTCAGCGGGAGGGCCGTAACCCTAGCACAGATACGCAGTATTTT	CAISQREGRNPSTDTQYF	-	TRBV10-3	TRBD2	TRBJ2-3
TGTGCCAGCAGCAAAGGCAAGGGACAGGGGGCAGAAGTTTTCTACGAGCAGTACTTC	CASSKGKGQGAEVFYEQYF	few	TRBV21-1	-	TRBJ2-7
TGTGCCAGCAGCTTAGAGACGCGGATGCAGTATTTT	CASSLETRMQYF	-	TRBV11-2	-	TRBJ2-3
TGTGCCAGCAGCTTGGGAGGGGGTTCACCCCTCCACTTT	CASSLGGGSPLHF	few	TRBV5-6	-	TRBJ1-6
TGCAGCGTTGGTAGAACTAGCGGCTACAATGAGCAGTTCTTC	CSVGRTSGYNEQFF	many	TRBV29-1	TRBD2	TRBJ2-1
TGTGCCAGCAGCAAGAACAGCACTAACTATGGCTACACCTTC	CASSKNSTNYGYTF	-	TRBV21-1	-	TRBJ1-2
TGTGCCTGGAGGCCGGACAGGGGGTTCAATGAGCAGTTCTTC	CAWRPDRGFNEQFF	few	TRBV30	TRBD1	TRBJ2-1
TGCGCCAGCAGCTTGCTAGGGAGTAATTACGAGCAGTACTTC	CASSLLGSNYEQYF	-	TRBV5-1	-	TRBJ2-7
TGTGCCAGCACAACCGGGACTAGCCTAGGAGATACGCAGTATTTT	CASTTGTSLGDTQYF	-	TRBV2	TRBD2	TRBJ2-3